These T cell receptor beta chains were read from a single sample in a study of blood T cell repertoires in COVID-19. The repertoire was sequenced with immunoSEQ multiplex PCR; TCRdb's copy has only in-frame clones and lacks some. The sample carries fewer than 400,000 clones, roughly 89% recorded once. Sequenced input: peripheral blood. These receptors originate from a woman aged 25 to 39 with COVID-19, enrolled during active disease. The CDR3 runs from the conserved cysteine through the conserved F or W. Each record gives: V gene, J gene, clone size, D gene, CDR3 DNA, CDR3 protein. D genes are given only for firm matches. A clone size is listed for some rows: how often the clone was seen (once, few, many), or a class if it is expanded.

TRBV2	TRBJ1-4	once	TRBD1	TGTGCCAGCGGGGGACAGGGGGCAGGCGAAAAACTGTTTTTT	CASGGQGAGEKLFF
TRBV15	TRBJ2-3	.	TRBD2	TGTGCCACCAGCAGAGGTAGTAGCGGGTTTTCCTTGGGAGATACGCAGTATTTT	CATSRGSSGFSLGDTQYF
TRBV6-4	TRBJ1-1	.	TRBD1	TGTGCCAGCAGCCCTTCAGGGGGCGCTGGGTACACTGAAGCTTTCTTT	CASSPSGGAGYTEAFF
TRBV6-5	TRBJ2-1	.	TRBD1	TGTGCCAGCAGCCCGAGACAGGGCAATGAGCAGTTCTTC	CASSPRQGNEQFF
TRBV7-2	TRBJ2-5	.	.	TGTGCCAGCAGCTTTCTCTGGGCCCAAGAGACCCAGTACTTC	CASSFLWAQETQYF
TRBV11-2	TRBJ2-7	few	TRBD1	TGTGCCAGCAGCCAATCCTCCGGGACAGGGGTTGAGCAGTACTTC	CASSQSSGTGVEQYF
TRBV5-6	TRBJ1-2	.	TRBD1	TGTGCCAGCAGCTCGTCCGGTTGGGGACAGGACACCTATGGCTACACCTTC	CASSSSGWGQDTYGYTF
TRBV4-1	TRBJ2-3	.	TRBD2	TGCGCCAGCAGCCAAGCACCCGGTCTAGCGGGGGGGGAAAGCACAGATACGCAGTATTTT	CASSQAPGLAGGESTDTQYF
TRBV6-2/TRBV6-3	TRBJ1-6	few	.	TGTGCCAGCAGTTACTCGAGCCCGGCAAGGGGGAGAAATTCACCCCTCCACTTT	CASSYSSPARGRNSPLHF
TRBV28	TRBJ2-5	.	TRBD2	TGTGCCAGCCGATGGGGGGGGACCCAAGAGACCCAGTACTTC	CASRWGGTQETQYF
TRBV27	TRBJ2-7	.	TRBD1	TGTGCCAGCACTTTATCTGGGACAGCATCCTACGAGCAGTACTTC	CASTLSGTASYEQYF
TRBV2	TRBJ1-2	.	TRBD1	TGTGCCAGCAATAGAGACAGGGGTGGCTATGGCTACACCTTC	CASNRDRGGYGYTF
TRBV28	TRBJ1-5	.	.	TGTGCCAGCAGTTTTGACACTCAAAGGGGGCCCCAGCATTTT	CASSFDTQRGPQHF
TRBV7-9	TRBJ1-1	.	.	TGTGCCAGCAGCCCCGCGGGACTCTTGAACACTGAAGCTTTCTTT	CASSPAGLLNTEAFF
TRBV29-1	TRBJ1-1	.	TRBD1	TGCAGAGGCGGACAGGGCACTGAAGCTTTCTTT	CRGGQGTEAFF
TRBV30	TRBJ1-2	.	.	TGTGCCGTTACAGGGACCTATGGCTACACCTTC	CAVTGTYGYTF
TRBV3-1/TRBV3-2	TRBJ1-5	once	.	TGTGCCAGCAGCCAGGGGACACAGAATCAGCCCCAGCATTTT	CASSQGTQNQPQHF
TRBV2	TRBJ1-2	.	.	TGTGCCAGCAGGAGACCGGGACAACCCTCTCCCTATGGCTACACCTTC	CASRRPGQPSPYGYTF
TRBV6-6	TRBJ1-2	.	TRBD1	TGTGCCAGCATCCGGGACAGGGTATCCCTTAACTATGGCTACACCTTC	CASIRDRVSLNYGYTF
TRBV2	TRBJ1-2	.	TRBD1	TGTGCCAGCACAGGACAGGGGAGGTTCTATGGCTACACCTTC	CASTGQGRFYGYTF
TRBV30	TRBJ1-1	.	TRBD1	TGTGCCTGGAGTGTACACAGGGGCACTGAAGCTTTCTTT	CAWSVHRGTEAFF
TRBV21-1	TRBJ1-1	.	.	TGTGCCAGCAGCAGACTAGGCCGTAACACTGAAGCTTTCTTT	CASSRLGRNTEAFF
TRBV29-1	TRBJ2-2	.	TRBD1	TGCAGCGTGTGGACAGGGACCGGGGAGCTGTTTTTT	CSVWTGTGELFF
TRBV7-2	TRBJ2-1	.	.	TGTGCCAGCAACCTACAGCCCCTGACCGGGGATGAGCAGTTCTTC	CASNLQPLTGDEQFF
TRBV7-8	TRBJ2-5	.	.	TGTGCCAGCAGCTTAGCGCGAGGGCCAGGAGAGACCCAGTACTTC	CASSLARGPGETQYF
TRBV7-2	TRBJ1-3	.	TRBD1	TGTGCCAGCAGCTATAAGGGGGACAGTAGCTCTGGAAACACCATATATTTT	CASSYKGDSSSGNTIYF
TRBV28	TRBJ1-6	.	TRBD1	TGTGCCAGCAGTTTATCCCGGACAGGGAGTTCACCCCTCCACTTT	CASSLSRTGSSPLHF
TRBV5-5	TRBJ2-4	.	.	TGTGCCAGCAGCTCATCTGGGGGGGCTGGCAAAAACATTCAGTACTTC	CASSSSGGAGKNIQYF
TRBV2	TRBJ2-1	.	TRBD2	TGTGCCAGCAGTGGGCCGGGGGGGTGGTCCTACAATGAGCAGTTCTTC	CASSGPGGWSYNEQFF
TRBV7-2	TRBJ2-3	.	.	TGTGCCAGCAGCACGAGGCCGGTGAGAGATACGCAGTATTTT	CASSTRPVRDTQYF